This TCR beta chain was recovered during a study of TIL therapy for anti-PD-1-resistant metastatic lung cancer. The study's findings and limits: Patients were highly selected, enriched for treatment-naive, never-smoker and oncogene-addicted cases.

Trimming left V 8 bases short and J 0 bases short, with 11 bases between. The CDR3 loop spans 13 amino acids. The germline V gene encodes CDR1 SEHNR and CDR2 FQNEAQ (reference sequence). This was the immunoSEQ v3 assay. The protocol was immunoSEQ multiplex PCR, while the TCRdb copy is restricted to in-frame clones and leaves out a portion. This sample yields about 95,000 clones, of which about 71% are seen a single time; 9.5% to 12% belongs to the top ten. The sample's time point: pre-treatment sample, taken before nivolumab and TIL therapy. Tumor tissue came from excised metastases, mostly pleural nodules or supraclavicular lymph nodes. This clone was counted only a few times. What it recognizes is unknown.

This sample comprised tumor tissue, obtained at baseline. The clonotype originates from a person aged 25 to 80 with non-small cell lung cancer. The chain carries TRBV7-9 and TRBJ2-7; D possibly corresponds to TRBD2 (7 bases). The CDR3 coding sequence is TGTGCCAGCCGGGGGGCCATCTCCTACGAGCAGTACTTC. This translates into CASRGAISYEQYF.